This T cell receptor beta chain was profiled in a study of cytomegalovirus exposure and HLA in healthy donors. Study summary: Early released data had about 85 million unique TCRs, all coming from HLA-typed donors. Whole-study findings and limits: Associated with cytomegalovirus, according to the listing, were about 160 TCR beta chains. Reports state that TCR beta sequences accurately predicted most subjects' HLA-A and HLA-B alleles.

Whereas donors were nominally healthy upon sampling, unrecorded immune exposures were probable. Comment on this clone: Its antigen is currently unknown.

The PCR made use of 60 Vbeta and 13 Jbeta primers. Assay used: immunoSEQ multiplex PCR; TCRdb lists only in-frame clones, some missing. The top ten hold over 6% of the sample, which has about 160,000 clones, roughly three quarters seen once. CDR1 and CDR2 from the germline V gene are LNHDA and SQIVND (reference sequence). This CDR3 has 18 amino acids. The trim removed 5 bases at V and 1 base at J, leaving 11 bases unmatched. The TCR sequence derives from a man between 35 and 55 years old in good health and CMV-seropositive. The genes are TRBV19 and TRBJ2-3; 11 bases fit TRBD2. Material for sequencing was PBMCs. In DNA form, the CDR3 reads TGTGCCAGTAGTGCCCTAGCGGGGGGCTATGGGGGCACAGATACGCAGTATTTT. This encodes CASSALAGGYGGTDTQYF.